This T cell receptor beta chain was captured by sequencing in a study of shared clonotypes between healthy human individuals. Some clones are missing from TCRdb's copy, which holds only in-frame ones; the method was immunoSEQ multiplex PCR. The table records about 2.3 million clones, 85% to 95% of them present only once. With 7 bases clipped from V and 1 base from J, the junction kept 3 bases outside the gene matches. The germline V gene has CDR1 SGHAT and CDR2 FQDESV (reference sequence). The CDR3 totals 16 residues. This TCR derives from a young man in good health. Some clones in this sample may be carry-over from other donors' samples. The V gene is TRBV11-1, the J gene TRBJ2-1, with TRBD2 matching over 14 bases. The sequencing sample was made of naive CD4+ T cells from PBMCs. Stated subset: CD45RA+ positively selected. CDR3 residues: CASTRLAGGSYNEQFF. CDR3 nucleotide sequence: TGTGCCAGCACCAGACTAGCGGGAGGGTCCTACAATGAGCAGTTCTTC.